This TCR beta chain originates from a study of early T cells in non-severe SARS-CoV-2 infection. CDR1 and CDR2 (germline): SGHNT, YENEEA. The CDR3 consists of 16 residues. Between the trimmed V and J ends, which lost 4 bases and 4 bases, there was a span of 16 bases. Regarding this clonotype: Its specificity is unknown.

Individual cDNA molecules were tagged with unique molecular identifiers. TCRdb re-called the 5' RACE reads through MiXCR, storing one row per CDR3 protein. The sample lists about 94,000 distinct CDR3 sequences, around 14% occurring once. Study-level findings and limits: Using VDJdb, the matching emphasized anti-spike CD8 responses while missing private and CD4 specificities.

The TCR comes from an adult who was a healthcare worker with PCR-confirmed SARS-CoV-2 infection or an uninfected control (not recorded which). The rearrangement joins TRBV11-3 to TRBJ2-2; perhaps TRBD1 as D (6 bases). Sequenced input: whole blood. The CDR3 bases are TGTGCCAGCAGCTCACGGAATTTAGGGGGCACCGGGGAGCTGTTTTTT. It yields the protein CASSSRNLGGTGELFF.